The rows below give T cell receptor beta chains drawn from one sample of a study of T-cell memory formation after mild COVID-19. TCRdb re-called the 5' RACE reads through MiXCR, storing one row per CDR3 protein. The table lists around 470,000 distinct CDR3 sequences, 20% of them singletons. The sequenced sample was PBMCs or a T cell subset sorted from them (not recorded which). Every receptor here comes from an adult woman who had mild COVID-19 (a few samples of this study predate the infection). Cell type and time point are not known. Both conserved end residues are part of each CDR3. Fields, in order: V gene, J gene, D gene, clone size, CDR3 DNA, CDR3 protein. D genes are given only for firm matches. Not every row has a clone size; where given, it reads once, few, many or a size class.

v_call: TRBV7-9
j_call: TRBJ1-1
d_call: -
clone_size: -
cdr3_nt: TGTGCCAGCAGGGGGGACTCATCGAACACTGAAGCTTTCTTT
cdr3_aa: CASRGDSSNTEAFF

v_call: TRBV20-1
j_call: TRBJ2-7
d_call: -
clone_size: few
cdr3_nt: TGCAGTGCTAGGGCTGACGCCTACGAGCAGTACTTC
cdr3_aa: CSARADAYEQYF

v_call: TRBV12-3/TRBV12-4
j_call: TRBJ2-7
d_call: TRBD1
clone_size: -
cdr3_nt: TGTGCCAGCAGTCAGAACAGGGGGAGCTCCTACGAGCAGTACTTC
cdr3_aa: CASSQNRGSSYEQYF

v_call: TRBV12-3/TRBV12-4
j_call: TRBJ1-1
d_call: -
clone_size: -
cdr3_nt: TGTGCCAGCAGTTTCCCCGGAGGAGTCAACACTGAAGCTTTCTTT
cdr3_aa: CASSFPGGVNTEAFF

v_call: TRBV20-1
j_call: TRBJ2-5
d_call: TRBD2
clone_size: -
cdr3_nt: TGCAGTGCTACTCCAGGGACTAGCGGGAGTGAGACCCAGTACTTC
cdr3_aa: CSATPGTSGSETQYF

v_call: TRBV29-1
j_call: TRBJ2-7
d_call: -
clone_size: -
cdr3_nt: TGCAGCGTTGAAGATCGCGCCGGACCCAATGTGGCGCAGTACTTC
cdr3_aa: CSVEDRAGPNVAQYF

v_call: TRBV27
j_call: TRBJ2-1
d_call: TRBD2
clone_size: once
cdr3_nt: TGTGCCAGCAGGCCGGGACTAGCCTTTAGAGAGCAGTTCTTC
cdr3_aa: CASRPGLAFREQFF

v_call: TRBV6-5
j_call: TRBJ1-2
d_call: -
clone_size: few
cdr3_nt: TGTGCCAGCAGCCCTTCCCTGGGGGTCGGTAACTATGGCTACACCTTC
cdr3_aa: CASSPSLGVGNYGYTF

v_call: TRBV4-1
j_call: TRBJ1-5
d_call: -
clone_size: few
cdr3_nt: TGCGCCAGCAGCCAACTGGGTCAGCCCCAGCATTTT
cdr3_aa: CASSQLGQPQHF

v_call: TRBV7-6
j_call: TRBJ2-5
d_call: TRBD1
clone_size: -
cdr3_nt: TGTGCCAGCAGGAGGACAGGGGGTCTGGCGGAGACCCAGTACTTC
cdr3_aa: CASRRTGGLAETQYF

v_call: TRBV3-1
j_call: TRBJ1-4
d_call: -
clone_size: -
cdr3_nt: TGTGCCAGCAGCCGGAGGGTGGATGGTAAAAAACTGTTTTTT
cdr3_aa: CASSRRVDGKKLFF

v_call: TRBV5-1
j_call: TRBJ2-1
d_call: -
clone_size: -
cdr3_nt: TGCGCCAGCAGGTATATTAGCGGAACCCCGAATGAGCAGTTCTTC
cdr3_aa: CASRYISGTPNEQFF

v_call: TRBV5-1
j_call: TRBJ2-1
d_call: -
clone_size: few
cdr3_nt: TGCGCCAGCAGCTTGGGAACGGTCTGGGAGCAGTTCTTC
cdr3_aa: CASSLGTVWEQFF

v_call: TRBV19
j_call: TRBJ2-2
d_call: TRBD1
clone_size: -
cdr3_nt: TGTGCCAGTAGTAACTCGGACGTACAGGGGGCTACCGGGGAGCTGTTTTTT
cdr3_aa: CASSNSDVQGATGELFF

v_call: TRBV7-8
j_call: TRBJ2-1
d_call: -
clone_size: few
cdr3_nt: TGTGCCAGCAGCTTGAAGTGGACGGAGAGCTCCTACAATGAGCAGTTCTTC
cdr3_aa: CASSLKWTESSYNEQFF

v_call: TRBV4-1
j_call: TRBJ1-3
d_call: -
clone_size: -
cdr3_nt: TGCGCCAGCAGTAGCATAGGAAACACCATATATTTT
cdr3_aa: CASSSIGNTIYF

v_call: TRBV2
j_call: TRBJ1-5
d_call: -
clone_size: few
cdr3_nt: TGTGCCAGCCACAAGGATAGCAATCAGCCCCAGCATTTT
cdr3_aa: CASHKDSNQPQHF

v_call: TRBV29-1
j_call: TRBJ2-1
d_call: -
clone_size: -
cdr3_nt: TGCAGCGCCGTGGGACAACCGAGCTCCTACAATGAGCAGTTCTTC
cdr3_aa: CSAVGQPSSYNEQFF

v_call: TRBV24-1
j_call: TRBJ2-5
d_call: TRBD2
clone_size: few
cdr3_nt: TGTGCCACCAGTGGGAAGCGGGAGGGCCTACCCCAAGAGACCCAGTACTTC
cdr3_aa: CATSGKREGLPQETQYF

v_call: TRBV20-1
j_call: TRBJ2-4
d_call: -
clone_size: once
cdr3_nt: TGCAGTGCTAGAGAAGAGGTCCTAGCCAAAAACATTCAGTACTTC
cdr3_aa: CSAREEVLAKNIQYF

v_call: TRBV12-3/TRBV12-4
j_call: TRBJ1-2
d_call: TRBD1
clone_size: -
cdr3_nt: TGTGCCAGCAGCCCAGGACAGGAGAATGGCTACACCTTC
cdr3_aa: CASSPGQENGYTF

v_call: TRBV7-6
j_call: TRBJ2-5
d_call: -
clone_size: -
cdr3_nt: TGTGCCAGCAGCTTAGACTACCAACGGGGCGAGACCCAGTACTTC
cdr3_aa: CASSLDYQRGETQYF

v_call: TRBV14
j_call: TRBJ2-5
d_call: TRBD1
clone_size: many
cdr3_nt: TGTGCCAGCAGCCGAAACAGGGGGCAGGAGACCCAGTACTTC
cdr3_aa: CASSRNRGQETQYF

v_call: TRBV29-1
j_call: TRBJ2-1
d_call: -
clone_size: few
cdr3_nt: TGCAGCGTTGAAGTTGGGCGGGACTACAATGAGCAGTTCTTC
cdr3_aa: CSVEVGRDYNEQFF

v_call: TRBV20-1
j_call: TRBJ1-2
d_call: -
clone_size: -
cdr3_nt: TGCAGTGCCCTGGACAGCTATGGCTACACCTTC
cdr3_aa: CSALDSYGYTF

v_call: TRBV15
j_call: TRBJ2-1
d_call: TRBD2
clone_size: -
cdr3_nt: TGTGCCACCAGCAGAGCCCTTAGGGGCAGCGGGAGGGCCGATGAGCAGTTCTTC
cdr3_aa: CATSRALRGSGRADEQFF

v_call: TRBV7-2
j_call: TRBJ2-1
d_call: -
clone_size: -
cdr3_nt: TGTGCCAGCAGCTTTCTCCCGGGGAAAAATGAGCAGTTCTTC
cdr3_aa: CASSFLPGKNEQFF

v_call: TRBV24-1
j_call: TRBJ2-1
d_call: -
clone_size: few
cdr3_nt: TGTGCCACCAGCCCCATGGCGGCAGGACTAAGGAATGAGCAGTTCTTC
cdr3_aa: CATSPMAAGLRNEQFF

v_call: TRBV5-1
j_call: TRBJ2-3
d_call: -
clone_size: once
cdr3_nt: TGCGCCAGCAGCTTGGAAGGGGGGCTTGGCACAGATACGCAGTATTTT
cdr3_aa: CASSLEGGLGTDTQYF

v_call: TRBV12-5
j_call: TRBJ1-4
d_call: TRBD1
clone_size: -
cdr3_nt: TGTGCTAGTGGTTTCCTCCTGCAAGGACAGGGAATTGAAAAACTGTTTTTT
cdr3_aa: CASGFLLQGQGIEKLFF

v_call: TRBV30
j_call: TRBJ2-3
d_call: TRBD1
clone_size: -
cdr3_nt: TGTGCCTGGAGGAGGGACAGCCATACGCAGTATTTT
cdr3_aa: CAWRRDSHTQYF

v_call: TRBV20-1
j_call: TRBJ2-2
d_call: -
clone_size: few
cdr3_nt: TGCAGTGCTAGAATGGGGGCCCCCGGGGAGCTGTTTTTT
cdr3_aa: CSARMGAPGELFF

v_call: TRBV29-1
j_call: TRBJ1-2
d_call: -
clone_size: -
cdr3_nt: TGCAGCGTTGAGGGGACGGGGGACTATGGCTACACCTTC
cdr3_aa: CSVEGTGDYGYTF

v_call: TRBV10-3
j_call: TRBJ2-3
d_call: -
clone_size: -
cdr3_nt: TGTGCCTCAGGGGGGGCAGGAGATACGCAGTATTTT
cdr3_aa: CASGGAGDTQYF

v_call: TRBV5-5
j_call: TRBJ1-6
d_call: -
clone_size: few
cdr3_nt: TGTGCCAGCAGCTTGATGGGGTCCTATAATTCACCCCTCCACTTT
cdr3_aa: CASSLMGSYNSPLHF

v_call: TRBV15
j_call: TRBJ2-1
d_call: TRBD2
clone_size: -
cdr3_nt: TGTGCCACCACTCCGACTAGCGGGAAGGCGTACAATGAGCAGTTCTTC
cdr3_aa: CATTPTSGKAYNEQFF

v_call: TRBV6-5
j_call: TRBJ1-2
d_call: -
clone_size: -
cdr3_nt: TGTGCCAGCAGTTACGATGCGGCAGGGGACGACGGCTACACCTTC
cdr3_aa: CASSYDAAGDDGYTF

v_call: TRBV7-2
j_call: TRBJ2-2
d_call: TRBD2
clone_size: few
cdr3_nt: TGTGCCAGCGTAGCGGGAGGGCCGAGCACCGGGGAGCTGTTTTTT
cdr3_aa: CASVAGGPSTGELFF

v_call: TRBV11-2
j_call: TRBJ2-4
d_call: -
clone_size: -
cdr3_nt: TGTGCCAGCAGCTTAGTCCAGGGCCCTCCAGATATTCAGTACTTC
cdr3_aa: CASSLVQGPPDIQYF

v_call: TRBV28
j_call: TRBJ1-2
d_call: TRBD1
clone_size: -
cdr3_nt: TGTGCCAGCAGACACCGGGACAGGGACTATTCCTTTTGGTATGGCTACACCTTC
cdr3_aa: CASRHRDRDYSFWYGYTF

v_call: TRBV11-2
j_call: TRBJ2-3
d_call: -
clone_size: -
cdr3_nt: TGTGCCAGCAAGAGGGAGATTAGCACAGATACGCAGTATTTT
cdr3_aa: CASKREISTDTQYF

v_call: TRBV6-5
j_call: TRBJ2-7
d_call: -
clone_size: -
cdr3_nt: TGTGCCAGCAGTTTGACCAACAGGGTGTCGGACGAGCAGTACTTC
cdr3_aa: CASSLTNRVSDEQYF

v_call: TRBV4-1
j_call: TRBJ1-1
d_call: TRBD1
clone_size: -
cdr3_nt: TGCGCCAGCAGCCAGGGACAGGGACCAGGAGCTGAAGCTTTCTTT
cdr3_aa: CASSQGQGPGAEAFF

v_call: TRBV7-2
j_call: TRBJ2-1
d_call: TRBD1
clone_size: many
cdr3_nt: TGTGCCAGCAGCTTTATAGGGGGCGTCGTCTACAATGAGCAGTTCTTC
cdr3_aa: CASSFIGGVVYNEQFF

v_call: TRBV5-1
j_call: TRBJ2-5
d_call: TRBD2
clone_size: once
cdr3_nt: TGCGCCAGCAGTTCGACTAGCCGCCAAGAGACCCAGTACTTC
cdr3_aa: CASSSTSRQETQYF

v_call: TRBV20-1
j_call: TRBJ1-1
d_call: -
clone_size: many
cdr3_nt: TGCAGTGCTAGAGGGGTGACGAACACTGAAGCTTTCTTT
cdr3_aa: CSARGVTNTEAFF

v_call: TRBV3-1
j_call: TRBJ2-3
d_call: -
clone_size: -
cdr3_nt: TGTGCCAGCAGCAGAAGAGGGGGTACAGATACGCAGTATTTT
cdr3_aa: CASSRRGGTDTQYF

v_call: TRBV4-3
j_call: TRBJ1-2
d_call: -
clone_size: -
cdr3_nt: TGCGCCAGCAGCCCGACAGCGATTAACTATGGCTACACCTTC
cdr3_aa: CASSPTAINYGYTF

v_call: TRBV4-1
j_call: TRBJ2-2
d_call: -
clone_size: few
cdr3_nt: TGCGCCAGCAGCAGGGACGCCGCGAACACCGGGGAGCTGTTTTTT
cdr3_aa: CASSRDAANTGELFF

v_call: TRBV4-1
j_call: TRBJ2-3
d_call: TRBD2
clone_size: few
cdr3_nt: TGCGCCAGCAGCCAAGGCGGGACTAGCGGGGGGGAGACGCAGTATTTT
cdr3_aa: CASSQGGTSGGETQYF

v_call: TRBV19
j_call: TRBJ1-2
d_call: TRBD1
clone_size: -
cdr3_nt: TGTGCCACCGCACCGGGACAGGGCTATGGCTACACCTTC
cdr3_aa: CATAPGQGYGYTF

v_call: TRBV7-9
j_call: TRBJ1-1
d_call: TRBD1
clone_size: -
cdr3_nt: TGTGCCAGCAGCTTATTCCCGACAGGGGGAGGATTCGGAGCTTTCTTT
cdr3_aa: CASSLFPTGGGFGAFF